This TCR beta chain was sequenced for a study of CD8+CD57+ T cells in acquired aplastic anemia. Background on the study: Quantities of DNA derived from sorted CD4+ and CD8+ cells averaged around 3 ug.

This clonotype showed up just a few times. This may come from a read error, since a much larger clone is one base off. The conserved closing phenylalanine or tryptophan is absent in this CDR3, likely reflecting a read error. The limits of the CDR3 on the DNA are not certain, so only TCRdb's listed CDR3 is given. Genomic DNA constituted the template upon which TCR beta VDJ and CDR3 profiling was performed. Each CDR3 protein is one row after TCRdb ran MiXCR on the reads. Of a few hundred thousand distinct CDR3 sequences listed, 70% to 85% are singletons. A total of 14 residues make up the CDR3, ends included. Germline-derived CDR1 and CDR2 are SEHNR and FQNEAQ (reference sequence). The authors sequenced patients whose flow cytometry had shown CD8+CD57+ cell expansion. As a group, the patients uniformly had severe acquired aplastic anemia. Patients were untreated when blood was sampled.

This chain links TRBV7-9 with TRBJ2-3; the table's D gene call, TRBD2, was not cross checked with the DNA. The sequenced sample was sorted CD4+, CD8+, or CD8+CD57+ T cells (not recorded which) from PBMCs. This receptor was identified in a human donor with aplastic anemia. CDR3 region: CASSFQRSGGTDEL.